The clone carrying this T cell receptor beta chain was picked up a small number of times. The method was immunoSEQ multiplex PCR; TCRdb's version includes in-frame clones alone and lacks a portion of them. The sample yields over 150,000 clones, roughly four fifths seen once. These data are taken from a study of blood T cell repertoires in COVID-19. Study summary: In each case, the material was cDNA or gDNA derived from T cells, B-cell-depleted T cells, or PBMCs.

Sequences were obtained from peripheral blood. The clonotype was recovered from a woman aged 70-85 years with COVID-19, enrolled during active disease.

The CDR3 nucleotides are TGTGCCAGCAGAGTAGGACAGGGTGCAGGAAACACCATATATTTT. Its translation is CASRVGQGAGNTIYF. V gene TRBV6-5 combines with J gene TRBJ1-3; 8 bases map to TRBD1. This CDR3 has 15 residues. The germline gives CDR1 MNHEY, CDR2 SVGAGI. Germline trimming cut 6 bases from V and 4 bases from J; bases unmatched to any gene: 8.